This TCR beta chain originates from a study of blood T cell repertoires in COVID-19. Study-level background: Both acute and convalescent COVID-19 samples were obtained from the United States, Italy and Spain. Sources were T cells, B-cell-depleted T cells, or PBMCs; the material itself was cDNA or gDNA.

Per the original methods: Amplification of reference gene primers provided the estimated nucleated cell counts. Here immunoSEQ multiplex PCR was the method, and the copy in TCRdb shows in-frame clones only, minus some. Clone size and V and J calls were adopted from that table, with D and trimming inferred from the DNA. The table includes 100,000 or so clones, 90% to 95% detected once. The CDR3 is 14 amino acids. Trimming pared 0 bases from V and 8 bases from J, leaving 16 bases between. Looked up from germline, CDR1 is GTSNPN and CDR2 is SVGIG (reference sequence). The source is a woman between 50 and 59 years old in a cohort sampled during active COVID-19. This chain links TRBV30 with TRBJ1-2; D remains ambiguous. Material for sequencing was peripheral blood. In DNA, the CDR3 is TGTGCCTGGAGTGTAACTCCCCTGAACGAGGGCTACACCTTC. This gives the protein CAWSVTPLNEGYTF.